These 9 T cell receptor beta chains were all obtained from the same sample, sequenced in a study of shared clonotypes between healthy human individuals. Data came from immunoSEQ multiplex PCR; TCRdb stores just in-frame clones and leaves some out. The data show millions of clones, over 90% seen once. The source material was naive CD4+ T cells from PBMCs. As to subset: CD45RA+ positively selected. The receptors were sampled from a man aged 18 to 30 in good health. Some clones in this sample may be carry-over from other donors' samples.

CDR3 sequence: CASSTQATDYEQYF. The CDR3 DNA follows: TGTGCCAGCAGCACCCAGGCCACCGACTACGAGCAGTACTTC. This chain joins TRBV2 and TRBJ2-7; D is unresolved. Germline V gene sequence: CDR1 SNHLY, CDR2 FYNNEI. The CDR3 is made up of 14 amino acids. Deletions cut 6 bases from V and 3 bases from J, with 15 bases between.

The genes are TRBV5-5 and TRBJ1-3; maybe TRBD1 (5 bases). V was clipped by 6 bases and J by 1 base, with 14 bases between them. Germline CDR1 SGHKS, CDR2 YYEKEE (reference sequence). This CDR3 contains 15 residues. As DNA, the CDR3 is TGTGCCAGCACCCCTAGGGGACCGTCTGGAAACACCATATATTTT. Its translation is CASTPRGPSGNTIYF.

The CDR3, as DNA: TGTGCCAGTAGCCCAGCAGGAGCCTACAATGAGCAGTTCTTC. This encodes CASSPAGAYNEQFF. This chain uses TRBV19 with TRBJ2-1; no reliable D call. Trimming took off 6 bases at V and 2 bases at J, with 11 bases between the two ends. This CDR3 region has 14 residues. CDR1 is LNHDA, CDR2 SQIVND, per germline (reference sequence). The variable domain in full, with the rest retrieved from reference TRBV19 and TRBJ2-1, is DGGITQSPKYLFRKEGQNVTLSCEQNLNHDAMYWYRQDPGQGLRLIYYSQIVNDFQKGDIAEGYSVSREKKESFPLTVTSAQKNPTAFYLCASSPAGAYNEQFFGPGTRLTVL.

The chain joins TRBV29-1 to TRBJ1-1; no definite D call. The length of the CDR3 is 12 residues. Germline V gene data show CDR1 as SQVTM and CDR2 as ANQGSEA. Trimming pared 3 bases from V and 1 base from J, leaving 6 bases between. The CDR3 nucleotides are TGCAGCGTTGATGGAGAGAACACTGAAGCTTTCTTT. Encoded protein: CSVDGENTEAFF.

In its sample, this clone was seen once. V gene TRBV19 combines with J gene TRBJ1-1; a possible D gene is TRBD1 (6 bases). The V end lost 7 bases, the J end lost 1 base, and 13 bases lay between the germline ends. CDR3 size: 14 residues. CDR1 is LNHDA and CDR2 is SQIVND in the germline V gene (reference sequence). The CDR3 region has the DNA TGTGCCAGTACCCCCCGAGGGGGGAACACTGAAGCTTTCTTT. Translating gives CASTPRGGNTEAFF. Combining the CDR3 with reference TRBV19 and TRBJ1-1 gives the whole variable domain DGGITQSPKYLFRKEGQNVTLSCEQNLNHDAMYWYRQDPGQGLRLIYYSQIVNDFQKGDIAEGYSVSREKKESFPLTVTSAQKNPTAFYLCASTPRGGNTEAFFGQGTRLTVV.

In regard to this clone: Other DNA sequences of this sample code for an identical CDR3. The chain carries TRBV7-2 and TRBJ2-7; no definite D call. CDR3 size: 12 residues. Trimming removed 5 bases at V and 2 bases at J, with 7 bases between. Germline values: CDR1 SGHTA, CDR2 FQGNSA. The CDR3, as DNA: TGTGCCAGCAGCCCCTCGCCCTACGAGCAGTACTTC. Translating gives CASSPSPYEQYF.

The J gene is TRBJ2-3, the V gene TRBV5-6; D gene unclear. This CDR3 spans 16 amino acids. Trimming removed 2 bases at V and 0 bases at J, with 13 bases between. Germline CDR1 is SGHDT and CDR2 is YYEEEE. The CDR3 reads CASSFASKKSTDTQYF. The CDR3 DNA sequence: TGTGCCAGCAGCTTCGCGTCTAAAAAAAGCACAGATACGCAGTATTTT.

This clone appeared once. The same CDR3 also results from other DNA sequences found in this sample. The genes are TRBV7-9 and TRBJ1-1; a weak D match, TRBD1 (5 bases). This CDR3 is 14 amino acids long. The ends were cut back, 5 bases at V and 3 bases at J, with 13 bases in the middle. Germline V CDR1 and CDR2: SEHNR, FQNEAQ (reference sequence). The CDR3 DNA reads TGTGCCAGCAGCCTGATGGCGGGGGACACTGAAGCTTTCTTT. Translated: CASSLMAGDTEAFF.

The chain couples TRBV28 to TRBJ1-1; no reliable D call. Trimming left V 10 bases short and J 4 bases short, with 13 bases between. CDR1 is MDHEN, CDR2 SYDVKM, per germline. The CDR3 is 12 amino acids. Here the CDR3 reads CATDKEGTEAFF. The CDR3 coding sequence is TGTGCCACCGACAAGGAGGGCACTGAAGCTTTCTTT.